These 15 T cell receptor beta chains were sequenced from one sample in a study of beta chain features in type 1 diabetes. Expressed TCRB transcripts were sequenced because the isolated RNA had all been reverse transcribed beforehand. Clones were sequenced by immunoSEQ multiplex PCR, and TCRdb holds only the in-frame ones, with some missing. The table shows 250,000 to 350,000 clones, with 12% to 15% occurring only once. The specimen sequenced was central memory CD4+ T cells from blood. Every receptor here comes from a man aged 30 to 45 in good health.

This sequence joins TRBV14 and TRBJ2-3; D is perhaps TRBD2 (6 bases). The V end was cut by 9 bases, the J end by 4 bases, with 14 bases between. The length of the CDR3 is 13 residues. Germline CDR1 and CDR2: SGHDN and FVKESK. CDR3 residues: CASEDYLSDTQYF. DNA of the CDR3: TGTGCCAGTGAGGACTATTTGTCAGATACGCAGTATTTT.

This clone was counted between two and nine times. V gene TRBV27 combines with J gene TRBJ2-3; 7 bases line up with TRBD2. The J segment lost 0 bases and the V segment lost 5 bases, leaving 14 bases of the junction unmatched. CDR1 is MNHEY, CDR2 SMNVEV, per germline (reference sequence). The CDR3 length is 18 residues. The CDR3 nucleotides are TGTGCCAGCAGTACCACACCACAAGCGGGGTCTAGCACAGATACGCAGTATTTT. This translates into CASSTTPQAGSSTDTQYF.

This clone has just a few counts. The V call is TRBV7-7, the J call TRBJ2-1, with TRBD1 identical over 7 bases. Germline V gene sequence: CDR1 SSHAT, CDR2 FNYEAQ (reference sequence). This CDR3 is 14 amino acids long. With V trimmed by 7 bases and J by 8 bases, 11 bases remained unmatched. CDR3 in DNA: TGTGCCAGCACCCAAAAGACAGGGACCGATGAGCAGTTCTTC. It specifies CASTQKTGTDEQFF.

The chain couples TRBV30 to TRBJ1-1; no firm D call. The length of the CDR3 is 14 residues. Trimming shortened V by 4 bases and J by 6 bases, and 18 bases separated the two germline ends. CDR1 is GTSNPN and CDR2 is SVGIG in the germline V gene (reference sequence). The CDR3 DNA sequence: TGTGCCTGGACCATATGGTCCCTGAGAGCTGAAGCTTTCTTT. Translation gives CAWTIWSLRAEAFF. Full variable domain (outside the CDR3, taken from reference TRBV30 and TRBJ1-1): SQTIHQWPATLVQPVGSPLSLECTVEGTSNPNLYWYRQAAGRGLQLLFYSVGIGQISSEVPQNLSASRPQDRQFILSSKKLLLSDSGFYLCAWTIWSLRAEAFFGQGTRLTVV.

The chain joins TRBV7-3 to TRBJ2-7; D gene ambiguous. The CDR3 consists of 10 residues. CDR1 is SGHTA, CDR2 FQGTGA, per germline. Trimming left V 1 base short and J 9 bases short, with 4 bases between. CDR3: CASSLSRQYV. The CDR3 nucleotides are TGTGCCAGCAGCTTAAGTCGGCAGTACGTC.

The chain combines TRBV6-5 with TRBJ2-1, with D hard to call. The germline CDR1 and CDR2 sequences are MNHEY and SVGAGI. The CDR3 spans 11 residues. V lost 4 bases to trimming and J lost 5 bases, with 3 bases between them. CDR3 nucleotide sequence: TGTGCCAGCAGTTCCCACAATGAGCAGTTCTTC. It codes for CASSSHNEQFF.

A few counts support this clone. CDR3 in DNA: TGCAGCGCTAACCCATGGGGGGCAGGGGGCTACACCTTC. Its translation: CSANPWGAGGYTF. The chain couples TRBV29-1 to TRBJ1-2, with D maybe TRBD1 (6 bases). The germline V gene encodes CDR1 SQVTM and CDR2 ANQGSEA. Deletions cut 7 bases from V and 8 bases from J, with 20 bases between. CDR3 size: 13 residues.

In its sample, this clone was seen many times. The rearrangement links TRBV28 to TRBJ1-4; 9 nucleotides match TRBD1. The CDR3 is made up of 15 amino acids. Germline CDR1 is MDHEN and CDR2 is SYDVKM. V was pared by 4 bases and J by 10 bases, with 10 bases of the junction left unmatched. CDR3 sequence (DNA): TGTGCCAGCAGTTCCCCCGGGACAGGGTTGGCAAAACTGTTTTTT. Protein: CASSSPGTGLAKLFF.

Only a few counts were recorded for this clone. The chain uses TRBV19 and TRBJ1-5, with unresolved D. CDR1 is LNHDA and CDR2 is SQIVND in the germline V gene (reference sequence). Between the trimmed V and J ends, which lost 1 base and 7 bases, there was a span of 14 bases. The CDR3 totals 15 residues. The CDR3 DNA is TGTGCCAGTAGTATAGCCCGCAAGATGGGGCAGCCCCAGCATTTT. Residues: CASSIARKMGQPQHF.

The chain carries TRBV19 and TRBJ1-1; no firm D call. The CDR3 totals 16 residues. The V gene's germline CDR1 is LNHDA and CDR2 SQIVND (reference sequence). Trimming cost V 9 bases and J 0 bases, with 20 bases left between them. The CDR3: CARLRELPGMNTEAFF. The CDR3 DNA follows: TGTGCCAGACTCAGAGAACTGCCAGGCATGAACACTGAAGCTTTCTTT.

The chain is built from TRBV30 and TRBJ1-1; D gene uncertain. CDR3 length: 13 residues. Trimming left V 2 bases short and J 4 bases short, with 11 bases between. CDR1 is GTSNPN and CDR2 is SVGIG in the germline V gene (reference sequence). CDR3 in amino acids: CAWSLQTTTEAFF. The CDR3 nucleotides are TGTGCCTGGAGTCTACAGACAACCACTGAAGCTTTCTTT.

The chain joins TRBV6-1 to TRBJ2-2, with a weak D call TRBD2 (6 bases). Germline V gene data show CDR1 as MNHNS and CDR2 as SASEGT. This CDR3 region has 13 residues. Trimming stripped 7 bases from V and 7 bases from J, with 13 bases between. CDR3 sequence: CASTSEVVGELFF. The CDR3 DNA follows: TGTGCCAGCACTAGCGAGGTGGTCGGGGAGCTGTTTTTT.

The chain joins TRBV4-2 to TRBJ2-1; 7 bases are a match to TRBD2. Per germline, CDR1 LGHNA and CDR2 YNFKEQ. There are 14 residues in the CDR3. The junction had 6 bases not matched to a gene; V was cut back by 3 bases and J by 7 bases. The chain's CDR3 is CASSQEGTKNEQFF. The CDR3 nucleotides are TGTGCCAGCAGCCAGGAGGGGACTAAAAATGAGCAGTTCTTC.

This clone came up a few times. This rearrangement joins TRBV4-2 to TRBJ2-2, with D possibly matching TRBD1 (6 bases). The CDR3 totals 15 residues. V lost 1 base, J lost 2 bases, and 8 bases lay in between. The germline CDR1 and CDR2 sequences are LGHNA and YNFKEQ. The CDR3 coding sequence is TGTGCCAGCAGCCAAGGGGGGCTTAACACCGGGGAGCTGTTTTTT. Translating gives CASSQGGLNTGELFF.

This clone was seen a handful of times. The gene calls are TRBV21-1 and TRBJ2-3. TRBV21-1 counts as a pseudogene. The CDR3 covers 17 residues. CDR3 bases: TGTGCCAGCAGCAAAATGTTACGACGAACCCGCACAGATACGCAGTATTTT. Amino acid sequence: CASSKMLRRTRTDTQYF.